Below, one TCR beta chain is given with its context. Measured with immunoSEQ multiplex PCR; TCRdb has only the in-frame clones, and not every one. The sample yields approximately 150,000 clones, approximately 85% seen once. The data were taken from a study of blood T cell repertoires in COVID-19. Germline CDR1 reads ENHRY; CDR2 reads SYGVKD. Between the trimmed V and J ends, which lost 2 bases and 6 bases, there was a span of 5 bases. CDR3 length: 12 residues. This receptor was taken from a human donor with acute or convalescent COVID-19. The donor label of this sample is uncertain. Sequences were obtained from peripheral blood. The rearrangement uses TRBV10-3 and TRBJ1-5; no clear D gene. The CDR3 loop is CAISEPSQPQHF. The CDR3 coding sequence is TGTGCCATCAGTGAGCCTAGTCAGCCCCAGCATTTT.